These 18 T cell receptor beta chains were all obtained from the same sample, sequenced in a study of cytomegalovirus exposure and HLA in healthy donors. PCR employed 60 Vbeta and 13 Jbeta primers. Assay used: immunoSEQ multiplex PCR; TCRdb lists only in-frame clones, some missing. The repertoire holds around 190,000 clones, with about 77% as singletons. Sequencing was carried out using PBMCs. The receptor source for this set is a woman aged 25 to 39 in good health and CMV-seronegative.

The V gene is TRBV7-3, the J gene TRBJ2-2; 8 nucleotides line up with TRBD2. Germline lookup yields CDR1 SGHTA and CDR2 FQGTGA. CDR3 length: 15 amino acids. With 5 bases clipped from V and 6 bases from J, the junction kept 8 bases outside the gene matches. CDR3 loop: CASSQGTSSAGELFF. The CDR3 bases are TGTGCCAGCAGCCAAGGGACTAGTTCTGCCGGGGAGCTGTTTTTT.

The chain recombines TRBV9 with TRBJ1-1; D is unclear. CDR1 and CDR2 from the germline V gene are SGDLS and YYNGEE. V shed 2 bases and J shed 7 bases, with 15 bases lying between them. This CDR3 is 14 amino acids long. DNA of the CDR3: TGTGCCAGCAGCGTCGGACGGGGTTGGGGTGAAGCTTTCTTT. Residues: CASSVGRGWGEAFF.

This chain connects TRBV4-1 to TRBJ2-2, with a weak D call TRBD1 (6 bases). This CDR3 has 13 amino acids. With 4 bases removed from V and 7 bases from J, the gap between germline ends came to 10 bases. CDR1 and CDR2 from the germline V gene are MGHRA and YSYEKL. DNA of the CDR3: TGCGCCAGCAGCCCCAGGGGAAACGGGGAGCTGTTTTTT. This codes for CASSPRGNGELFF.

This sequence joins TRBV10-3 and TRBJ2-1, with TRBD1 identical over 9 bases. The CDR3 loop spans 17 amino acids. V shed 5 bases and J 3 bases; nucleotides not matched to a gene: 11. CDR1 and CDR2 (germline): ENHRY, SYGVKD. CDR3 loop: CAISTMAGTGNYNEQFF. Written as DNA, the CDR3 is TGTGCCATCAGTACCATGGCTGGGACAGGGAACTACAATGAGCAGTTCTTC.

The chain couples TRBV30 to TRBJ2-3, with TRBD1 matching over 7 bases. The CDR3 has 16 residues. Per the germline V gene, CDR1 is GTSNPN and CDR2 is SVGIG (reference sequence). V lost 0 bases to trimming and J lost 2 bases; unmatched junction nucleotides: 8. The DNA for the CDR3 is TGTGCCTGGAGTGTACAGGGGACATATCTCACAGATACGCAGTATTTT. Translation: CAWSVQGTYLTDTQYF.

The genes are TRBV13 and TRBJ2-1; tentative D call: TRBD2 (7 bases). With 6 bases removed from V and 5 bases from J, the gap between germline ends came to 14 bases. Per germline, CDR1 PRHDT and CDR2 FYEKMQ (reference sequence). There are 14 residues in the CDR3. This CDR3 reads CASSLRGAHNEQFF. The DNA of the CDR3 is TGTGCCAGCAGTCTCCGGGGGGCGCACAATGAGCAGTTCTTC.

The chain links TRBV7-9 to TRBJ1-2; D might be TRBD1 (5 bases). CDR1 SEHNR and CDR2 FQNEAQ come from the germline V gene (reference sequence). V was cut by 5 bases and J by 3 bases, with 13 bases left in between. CDR3 length equals 14 residues. The chain's CDR3 is CASSPRRADYGYTF. The CDR3 DNA follows: TGTGCCAGCAGCCCCCGCAGGGCGGACTATGGCTACACCTTC.

The chain links TRBV10-3 to TRBJ2-5; tentative D call: TRBD2 (6 bases). Trimming took off 2 bases at V and 2 bases at J, with 15 bases between the two ends. Germline V gene data show CDR1 as ENHRY and CDR2 as SYGVKD. The CDR3 is made up of 16 amino acids. In DNA, the CDR3 is TGTGCCATCAGTGAGGCCCGGGGGTTCGGGCAAGAGACCCAGTACTTC. This translates into CAISEARGFGQETQYF.

The chain couples TRBV2 to TRBJ2-2, with 8 nucleotides matching TRBD2. The trim removed 3 bases at V and 6 bases at J, leaving 6 bases unmatched. Germline values: CDR1 SNHLY, CDR2 FYNNEI. The CDR3 sequence is 15 residues long. The CDR3 reads CASSEVAGFSGELFF. In nucleotides, the CDR3 is TGTGCCAGCAGTGAGGTAGCGGGATTTTCCGGGGAGCTGTTTTTT.

A single count supports this clone. V usage is TRBV13 and J usage is TRBJ2-7; no firm D call. Germline V gene lookup returns CDR1 PRHDT and CDR2 FYEKMQ (reference sequence). Deletions cut 5 bases from V and 3 bases from J, with 8 bases between. This CDR3 comprises 12 residues. This CDR3 reads CASSGRYYEQYF. DNA of the CDR3: TGTGCCAGCAGCGGCAGGTACTACGAGCAGTACTTC.

The chain has TRBV29-1 and TRBJ2-3; D not resolved. This CDR3 region has 13 residues. CDR1 is SQVTM and CDR2 is ANQGSEA in the germline V gene. V gave up 3 bases and J gave up 0 bases, with 7 bases separating them. CDR3 sequence reads: CSVEAPSTDTQYF. CDR3 sequence (DNA): TGCAGCGTTGAGGCCCCTAGCACAGATACGCAGTATTTT.

This clone was seen once. The chain couples TRBV6-5 to TRBJ2-3; D is perhaps TRBD2 (6 bases). CDR1 and CDR2 from the germline V gene are MNHEY and SVGAGI. The V gene lost 5 bases and the J gene lost 1 base, with 13 bases spanning the gap. The length of the CDR3 is 15 residues. The CDR3 coding sequence is TGTGCCAGCAGTCTCTGGTCTAGCGGCACAGATACGCAGTATTTT. Translating it yields CASSLWSSGTDTQYF.

The chain combines TRBV30 with TRBJ2-5, with 12 bases that match TRBD2. V shed 1 base and J 7 bases; nucleotides not matched to a gene: 7. The CDR3 contains 15 residues. Germline values: CDR1 GTSNPN, CDR2 SVGIG (reference sequence). The CDR3 region is CAWSGRLAGAGTQYF. In DNA, the CDR3 is TGTGCCTGGAGTGGGAGACTAGCGGGGGCTGGGACCCAGTACTTC.

This clone was seen a single time. V and J are TRBV7-9 and TRBJ2-7, with a tentative D call TRBD1 (6 bases). Germline V gene data show CDR1 as SEHNR and CDR2 as FQNEAQ (reference sequence). The CDR3 is 17 amino acids. The V end was cut by 3 bases, the J end by 1 base, with 19 bases between. This CDR3 is CASSFQGMAPGSYEQYF. The CDR3 DNA is TGTGCCAGCAGCTTCCAGGGGATGGCTCCCGGGTCCTACGAGCAGTACTTC.

This rearrangement joins TRBV6-5 to TRBJ1-1; TRBD1 aligns across 7 bases. The V and J ends lost 6 bases and 6 bases, in that order; junction bases with no gene match: 10. Germline assignment: CDR1 MNHEY and CDR2 SVGAGI. The CDR3 sequence is 14 residues long. The CDR3 sequence: CASRLQVGGSEAFF. The CDR3 DNA sequence: TGTGCCAGCAGACTACAAGTAGGGGGCTCTGAAGCTTTCTTT.

The chain combines TRBV7-9 with TRBJ2-1; D remains ambiguous. Trimming took 2 bases from V and 0 from J, leaving 8 bases between them. The CDR3 length is 15 residues. The V gene's germline CDR1 is SEHNR and CDR2 FQNEAQ (reference sequence). This CDR3 is CASSLPSSSYNEQFF. The CDR3 bases are TGTGCCAGCAGCTTACCCTCCAGCTCCTACAATGAGCAGTTCTTC. Complete variable domain (other parts from reference TRBV7-9 and TRBJ2-1): DTGVSQNPRHKITKRGQNVTFRCDPISEHNRLYWYRQTLGQGPEFLTYFQNEAQLEKSRLLSDRFSAERPKGSFSTLEIQRTEQGDSAMYLCASSLPSSSYNEQFFGPGTRLTVL.

The chain links TRBV6-5 to TRBJ2-1; D gene unclear. The CDR3 totals 14 residues. V was clipped by 4 bases and J by 4 bases, with 11 bases between them. CDR1 is MNHEY and CDR2 is SVGAGI in the germline V gene. Here the CDR3 reads CASSSSRNYNEQFF. CDR3 sequence (DNA): TGTGCCAGCAGTTCCTCCAGAAATTACAATGAGCAGTTCTTC.

The chain joins TRBV7-9 to TRBJ2-3; D gene ambiguous. Germline values: CDR1 SEHNR, CDR2 FQNEAQ (reference sequence). The CDR3 has 13 residues. V lost 1 base, J lost 6 bases, and 8 bases lay in between. The CDR3 spells CASSLGPGDTQYF. CDR3 DNA sequence: TGTGCCAGCAGCTTAGGTCCCGGGGATACGCAGTATTTT.